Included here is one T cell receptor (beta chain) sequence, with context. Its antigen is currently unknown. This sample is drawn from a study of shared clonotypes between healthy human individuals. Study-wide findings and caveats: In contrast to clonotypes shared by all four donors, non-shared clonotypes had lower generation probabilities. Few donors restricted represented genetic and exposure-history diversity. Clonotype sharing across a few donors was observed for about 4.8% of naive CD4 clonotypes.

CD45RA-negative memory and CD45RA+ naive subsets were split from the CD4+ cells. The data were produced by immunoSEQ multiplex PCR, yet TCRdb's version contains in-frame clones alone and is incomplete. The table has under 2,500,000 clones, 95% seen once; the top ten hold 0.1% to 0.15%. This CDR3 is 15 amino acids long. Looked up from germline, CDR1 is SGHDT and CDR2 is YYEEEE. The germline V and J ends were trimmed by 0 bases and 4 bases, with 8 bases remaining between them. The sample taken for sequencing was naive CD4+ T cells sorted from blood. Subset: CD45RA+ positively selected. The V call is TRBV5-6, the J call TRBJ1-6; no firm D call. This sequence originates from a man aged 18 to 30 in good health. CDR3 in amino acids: CASSLAGYYNSPLHF. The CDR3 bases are TGTGCCAGCAGCTTGGCGGGTTATTATAATTCACCCCTCCACTTT.